This T cell receptor beta chain originates from a study of blood T cell repertoires in COVID-19. Study overall: COVID-19 samples collected from the United States, Italy and Spain covered acute and convalescent phases. The analysed material was cDNA or gDNA that came from T cells, B-cell-depleted T cells, or PBMCs.

CDR3 length equals 15 residues. Trimming at V came to 4 bases and at J to 10 bases, leaving 8 bases not matched to a gene. Per germline, CDR1 SGHRS and CDR2 YFSETQ. Original data processing: Reference gene primer amplification gave nucleated cell count estimates. Clones were sequenced by immunoSEQ multiplex PCR, and TCRdb holds only the in-frame ones, with some missing. The D gene and trimming were derived from the DNA, and the V and J assignments and clone size from that table. Of 60,000 to 90,000 clones in the sample, 75% to 90% are singletons; the top ten hold 4.5% to 7%. Material: peripheral blood. The V and J genes are TRBV5-1 and TRBJ2-1, with 13 positions matching TRBD2. This sequence originates from a man in his sixties with active or convalescent COVID-19. The CDR3 DNA reads TGCGCCAGCAGCGTGACTAGCGGGGGGCGAGGCGAGCAGTTCTTC. It encodes CASSVTSGGRGEQFF.